The present entry profiles one T cell receptor (beta chain) with its context. Drawing of blood for sampling happened at baseline, at cycle 4 day 1, and at cycle 7 day 1. The sample is drawn from a study of OX40 agonist ivuxolimab in advanced cancers. Study context: Every 2 weeks, patients received ivuxolimab intravenously, dosed at 0.01 to 10 mg/kg. Prior therapy, whether anti-PD-1, anti-PD-L1 or anti-CTLA-4, was allowed, and roughly 40% had some.

Germline V CDR1 and CDR2: SQVTM, ANQGSEA. This CDR3 has 10 amino acids. Sequencing was performed with immunoSEQ multiplex PCR; in TCRdb, only in-frame clones are kept and a portion is missing. The table lists 75,000 to 100,000 clones, 84% of them singletons. The sample was CD4+ or CD8+ T cells sorted from blood, taken in a trial of the OX40 agonist ivuxolimab. This chain connects TRBV29-1 to TRBJ2-5; D unclear. The closer fit of TRBJ2-7 to the DNA end suggests the J call may be wrong. The receptor's source is an adult with an advanced solid tumor such as melanoma, head and neck, liver or kidney cancer. CDR3 sequence: CSVAHREQYF. The CDR3, as DNA: TGCAGCGTCGCACACCGCGAGCAGTACTTC.